Given below is one T cell receptor (beta chain) in context. The data were taken from a study of cytomegalovirus exposure and HLA in healthy donors. Per the germline V gene, CDR1 is MNHNY and CDR2 is SVGAGI (reference sequence). The CDR3 is made up of 15 amino acids. The V end lost 8 bases, the J end lost 1 base, and 15 bases lay between the germline ends. Both 60 Vbeta primers and 13 Jbeta primers went into the PCR. TCRdb's copy holds only in-frame clones and misses some; the assay was immunoSEQ multiplex PCR. The sample records 160,000 or so clones, about 80% being singletons. This clonotype was obtained from a woman aged 45 to 65 in good health and CMV-seronegative. V and J are TRBV6-6 and TRBJ1-5; TRBD1 is a possible D gene (5 bases). Sequenced sample: PBMCs. In DNA, the CDR3 is TGTGCCAGCGCCCGGAAGGCAGGGAGCAATCAGCCCCAGCATTTT. It codes for CASARKAGSNQPQHF.